Listed below are T cell receptor beta chains from one sample, sequenced in a study of T cells in localized non-small cell lung cancer. The assay was immunoSEQ multiplex PCR, and TCRdb's table has in-frame clones only and misses some. The table includes some 56,000 clones, about nine tenths detected once. The source was peripheral blood, collected before any cancer treatment. These receptors came from a woman aged 40-75 years with stage I lung adenocarcinoma. CDR3s include the opening cysteine and the closing phenylalanine or tryptophan. D genes are given only for firm matches. Expanded clones get a size class; other rows say once, few or many, or leave the size out.

abundance	d_gene	j_gene	v_gene	CDR3aa	CDR3nt
.	TRBD1	TRBJ1-5	TRBV7-2	CASSPDREQPQHF	TGTGCCAGCAGCCCGGACAGGGAGCAGCCCCAGCATTTT
.	.	TRBJ2-1	TRBV9	CASSFTGSFNEQFF	TGTGCCAGCAGCTTCACAGGGTCCTTCAATGAGCAGTTCTTC
.	TRBD1	TRBJ1-1	TRBV5-6	CASSSTGTGIWGGNTEAFF	TGTGCCAGCAGCTCGACCGGGACAGGGATTTGGGGGGGAAACACTGAAGCTTTCTTT
.	.	TRBJ1-1	TRBV4-2	CASSQETYTEAFF	TGTGCCAGCAGCCAAGAGACATACACTGAAGCTTTCTTT
once	.	TRBJ2-3	TRBV4-1	CASSQVLAATDTQYF	TGCGCCAGCAGCCAAGTATTAGCGGCCACAGATACGCAGTATTTT
.	.	TRBJ1-5	TRBV6-6	CASSYPGDNQPQHF	TGTGCCAGCAGTTACCCGGGTGACAATCAGCCCCAGCATTTT
.	TRBD1	TRBJ2-7	TRBV28	CASSEDRATFYEQYF	TGTGCCAGCAGTGAGGACAGGGCAACCTTCTACGAGCAGTACTTC
once	.	TRBJ2-3	TRBV9	CASSVGAGSGTDTQYF	TGTGCCAGCAGCGTAGGGGCAGGCTCTGGCACAGATACGCAGTATTTT
.	.	TRBJ2-1	TRBV7-3	CASSLTGGNEQFF	TGTGCCAGCAGCTTAACAGGGGGTAATGAGCAGTTCTTC
.	.	TRBJ1-6	TRBV30	CAWSSDLSYNSPLHF	TGTGCCTGGAGCTCGGACCTCTCCTATAATTCACCCCTCCACTTT
.	.	TRBJ1-1	TRBV19	CASSIGGGTEAFF	TGTGCCAGTAGTATAGGGGGCGGAACTGAAGCTTTCTTT
.	.	TRBJ1-6	TRBV30	CAWRDSNYNSPLHF	TGTGCCTGGAGGGACAGTAACTATAATTCACCCCTCCACTTT
.	.	TRBJ2-7	TRBV5-1	CVSSFIPFGGVSYEQYF	TGCGTCAGCAGCTTCATTCCTTTCGGGGGAGTCTCCTACGAGCAGTACTTC
.	.	TRBJ1-3	TRBV6-1	CASSDSQGSGNTIYF	TGTGCCAGCAGTGACTCACAGGGTTCGGGAAACACCATATATTTT
.	.	TRBJ1-2	TRBV6-5	CASSYNVGTSYGYTF	TGTGCCAGCAGTTACAATGTAGGGACATCCTATGGCTACACCTTC
.	.	TRBJ1-5	TRBV6-5	CASRPRGGGNQPQHF	TGTGCCAGCAGGCCCAGGGGAGGGGGTAATCAGCCCCAGCATTTT
.	.	TRBJ1-5	TRBV7-9	CASSVGGQPQHF	TGTGCCAGCAGCGTTGGGGGGCAGCCCCAGCATTTT
.	.	TRBJ1-6	TRBV7-2	CASSLAGGPNSPLHF	TGTGCCAGCAGCTTAGCGGGGGGGCCGAATTCACCCCTCCACTTT
.	.	TRBJ1-6	TRBV25-1	CASSEPGQNSPLHF	TGTGCCAGCAGTGAACCAGGGCAGAATTCACCCCTCCACTTT
.	.	TRBJ2-1	TRBV7-6	CASSLGVRGYSYNEQFF	TGTGCCAGCAGCTTAGGTGTGAGAGGGTACTCCTACAATGAGCAGTTCTTC
.	.	TRBJ1-1	TRBV6-1	CASNWLGRDTEAFF	TGTGCCAGCAATTGGTTGGGCCGGGACACTGAAGCTTTCTTT
.	TRBD1	TRBJ1-5	TRBV7-9	CASSPDRGRIQPQHF	TGTGCCAGCAGCCCGGACAGGGGGCGCATTCAGCCCCAGCATTTT
.	.	TRBJ2-1	TRBV5-1	CASSLDTHNEQFF	TGCGCCAGCAGCTTGGACACCCACAATGAGCAGTTCTTC
.	TRBD2	TRBJ2-1	TRBV7-2	CASSLAGTTYNEQFF	TGTGCCAGCAGCTTAGCTGGGACTACCTACAATGAGCAGTTCTTC
.	TRBD1	TRBJ2-7	TRBV6-5	CASSHRQGLYEQYF	TGTGCCAGCAGTCACAGACAGGGGCTCTACGAGCAGTACTTC
.	.	TRBJ2-2	TRBV30	CAWSAGTANTGELFF	TGTGCCTGGAGTGCCGGGACGGCGAACACCGGGGAGCTGTTTTTT
.	TRBD1	TRBJ2-1	TRBV5-5	CASSRGQGYNEQFF	TGTGCCAGCAGCCGAGGACAGGGTTACAATGAGCAGTTCTTC